These 32 T cell receptor beta chains share one sample of origin, sequenced in a study of blood T cell repertoires in COVID-19. Generated by immunoSEQ multiplex PCR, the TCRdb table keeps only in-frame clones and is missing some. The data show 200,000 to 250,000 clones, roughly 80% seen once. The sample taken for sequencing was peripheral blood. The receptors were sampled from a woman aged 80 or over with acute or convalescent COVID-19.

This clone was detected only once. J is TRBJ2-3 and V is TRBV3-1 (or the pseudogene TRBV3-2); 11 bases match TRBD2. With V trimmed by 4 bases and J by 4 bases, 10 bases remained unmatched. The CDR3 sequence is 17 residues long. Germline CDR1 is LGHDT and CDR2 is YNNKEL (reference sequence). For the CDR3, the DNA is TGTGCCAGCAGCCCCATGTTGGGTAGCGGGGGGGCAGATACGCAGTATTTT. Protein sequence: CASSPMLGSGGADTQYF.

The chain recombines TRBV7-9 with TRBJ2-7; 13 bases line up with TRBD2. V shed 5 bases, J shed 5 bases, and the junction held 6 bases outside the gene matches. CDR3 length equals 15 residues. Germline CDR1 and CDR2: SEHNR and FQNEAQ (reference sequence). Here the CDR3 DNA reads TGTGCCAGCAGCCATGGACTAGCGGGAGACCACGAGCAGTACTTC. This sequence encodes CASSHGLAGDHEQYF.

The chain is built from TRBV2 and TRBJ2-7; D is perhaps TRBD2 (5 bases). Trimming took off 8 bases at V and 1 base at J, with 12 bases between the two ends. This CDR3 is built from 13 residues. Germline CDR1 is SNHLY and CDR2 is FYNNEI. CDR3 sequence reads: CASLSGNSYEQYF. CDR3 sequence (DNA): TGTGCCAGCCTGTCGGGGAATTCCTACGAGCAGTACTTC.

V is TRBV25-1 and J is TRBJ1-2; D is ambiguous. CDR1 is MGHDK, CDR2 SYGVNS, per germline. V was clipped by 2 bases and J by 5 bases, with 15 bases between them. CDR3 length equals 15 residues. Here the CDR3 DNA reads TGTGCCAGCAGTGAACCCAGAGCCGGAGATTATGGCTACACCTTC. Translation gives CASSEPRAGDYGYTF.

This clone was counted between two and nine times. The chain employs TRBV7-9 and TRBJ2-7; 11 bases map to TRBD1. Trimming at V came to 3 bases and at J to 0 bases, leaving 1 base not matched to a gene. Germline values: CDR1 SEHNR, CDR2 FQNEAQ (reference sequence). There are 15 residues in the CDR3. The CDR3 protein is CASSFGTGGSYEQYF. In DNA, the CDR3 is TGTGCCAGCAGCTTCGGGACAGGGGGCTCCTACGAGCAGTACTTC.

The J gene is TRBJ2-2, the V gene TRBV4-2; possible D gene TRBD1, 6 bases. This CDR3 is 16 amino acids long. Germline values: CDR1 LGHNA, CDR2 YNFKEQ. Trimming removed 0 bases at V and 6 bases at J, with 14 bases between. Here the CDR3 reads CASSQDDRQAAGELFF. The CDR3 DNA sequence: TGTGCCAGCAGCCAAGATGACCGACAGGCGGCCGGGGAGCTGTTTTTT.

J is TRBJ1-2 and V is TRBV11-2, with 8 bases matching TRBD1. The CDR3 sequence is 13 residues long. CDR1 is SGHAT, CDR2 FQNNGV, per germline. V lost 4 bases, J lost 8 bases, and 6 bases stayed unmatched. CDR3 bases: TGTGCCAGCAGCTCCGGGACAGGCTTGGGCTACACCTTC. Its translation is CASSSGTGLGYTF.

The V call is TRBV14, the J call TRBJ1-4, with D hard to call. The CDR3 extends over 11 amino acids. The germline CDR1 and CDR2 sequences are SGHDN and FVKESK. V lost 1 base and J lost 11, with 5 bases in between. The DNA of the CDR3 is TGTGCCAGCAGCCAAGCCGTCAAACTGTTTTTT. The encoded protein is CASSQAVKLFF.

The chain has TRBV6-5 and TRBJ2-3; D might be TRBD2 (5 bases). The CDR3 is made up of 15 amino acids. Trimming left V 6 bases short and J 1 base short, with 14 bases between. The germline gives CDR1 MNHEY, CDR2 SVGAGI. For the CDR3, the DNA is TGTGCCAGCAGGAGGTGGGAGTCTGGCACAGATACGCAGTATTTT. Its translation is CASRRWESGTDTQYF.

V and J are TRBV5-1 and TRBJ1-3, with 7 bases identical to TRBD1. V shed 3 bases and J 6 bases; nucleotides not matched to a gene: 9. The CDR3 runs 15 residues. CDR1 is SGHRS and CDR2 is YFSETQ in the germline V gene. The CDR3 reads CASSSTGTEANTIYF. The CDR3 DNA is TGCGCCAGCAGCTCGACGGGGACAGAAGCAAACACCATATATTTT.

On this clone itself: Other nucleotide sequences from this sample produce the same CDR3. The gene calls are TRBV5-1 and TRBJ1-4; D ambiguous. V lost 0 bases and J lost 4, with 7 bases in between. Germline CDR1 reads SGHRS; CDR2 reads YFSETQ. This CDR3 contains 14 residues. CDR3 region: CASSLGGLNEKLFF. The DNA for the CDR3 is TGCGCCAGCAGCTTGGGTGGCCTTAATGAAAAACTGTTTTTT.

This chain joins TRBV7-3 and TRBJ2-3, with 9 bases aligning to TRBD2. This CDR3 comprises 16 residues. The ends lost 8 bases at V and 4 bases at J; junction bases unmatched: 13. The V gene's germline CDR1 is SGHTA and CDR2 FQGTGA. CDR3 in DNA: TGTGCCAGCGGGGTGGCAGGCGGGGGGGCCGCAGATACGCAGTATTTT. Amino acid sequence: CASGVAGGGAADTQYF.

This rearrangement joins TRBV19 to TRBJ2-7, with a weak D call TRBD2 (6 bases). The CDR3 contains 12 residues. Germline V CDR1 and CDR2: LNHDA, SQIVND (reference sequence). With 2 bases removed from V and 6 bases from J, the gap between germline ends came to 8 bases. Here the CDR3 DNA reads TGTGCCAGTAGTATACGGGGAGGCGAGCAGTACTTC. The encoded protein is CASSIRGGEQYF.

The rearrangement links TRBV19 to TRBJ2-7; 10 bases agree with TRBD1. CDR3 length: 16 residues. Germline CDR1 is LNHDA and CDR2 is SQIVND (reference sequence). The V and J ends lost 4 bases and 1 base, in that order; junction bases with no gene match: 7. The CDR3 nucleotides are TGTGCCAGTAGTACGCGACAGGGGGCCACTTCCTACGAGCAGTACTTC. Encoded protein: CASSTRQGATSYEQYF.

The J gene is TRBJ1-2, the V gene TRBV7-2; the match to TRBD1 covers 10 bases. Germline V CDR1 and CDR2: SGHTA, FQGNSA. The CDR3 is 15 amino acids. With 0 bases clipped from V and 4 bases from J, the junction kept 2 bases outside the gene matches. Here the CDR3 reads CASSLAGQGTYGYTF. The CDR3 DNA follows: TGTGCCAGCAGCTTAGCGGGACAGGGGACCTATGGCTACACCTTC.

The chain carries TRBV24-1 and TRBJ2-1, with D tentatively TRBD2 (5 bases). Germline V gene data show CDR1 as KGHDR and CDR2 as SFDVKD. CDR3 length: 13 residues. Trimming shortened V by 9 bases and J by 8 bases, and 16 bases separated the two germline ends. DNA of the CDR3: TGTGCCACCGCTACCGCGGGTTACCATGAGCAGTTCTTC. Translating gives CATATAGYHEQFF.

The chain recombines TRBV2 with TRBJ1-4; D remains unclear. The CDR3 runs 16 residues. Germline loops: CDR1 SNHLY, CDR2 FYNNEI. The V and J ends lost 4 bases and 0 bases respectively, with 12 bases between them. The CDR3 DNA reads as TGTGCCAGCAGTGCCGACACCTCTGCAACTAATGAAAAACTGTTTTTT. This translates into CASSADTSATNEKLFF. Filled out from reference TRBV2 and TRBJ1-4, the complete variable domain reads EPEVTQTPSHQVTQMGQEVILRCVPISNHLYFYWYRQILGQKVEFLVSFYNNEISEKSEIFDDQFSVERPDGSNFTLKIRSTKLEDSAMYFCASSADTSATNEKLFFGSGTQLSVL.

This rearrangement joins TRBV18 to TRBJ1-2; D is unclear. Germline CDR1 and CDR2: KGHSH and LQKENI. The CDR3 runs 14 residues. Trimming stripped 3 bases from V and 4 bases from J, with 12 bases between. The chain's CDR3 is CASSPSGAFYGYTF. CDR3 DNA sequence: TGTGCCAGCTCACCGTCGGGAGCCTTCTATGGCTACACCTTC.

The rearrangement joins TRBV7-2 to TRBJ1-5, with D possibly TRBD1 on 6 matching bases. The V end was cut by 6 bases, the J end by 4 bases, with 16 bases between. The CDR3 has 15 residues. CDR1 is SGHTA and CDR2 is FQGNSA in the germline V gene. The CDR3 sequence is CASSPPGTLNQPQHF. DNA for the CDR3: TGTGCCAGCAGTCCCCCCGGGACACTAAATCAGCCCCAGCATTTT.

The rearrangement links TRBV18 to TRBJ1-2, with D perhaps matching TRBD1 (5 bases). This CDR3 spans 14 amino acids. Between the trimmed V and J ends, which lost 4 bases and 3 bases, there was a span of 12 bases. The germline CDR1 and CDR2 sequences are KGHSH and LQKENI. The CDR3, as DNA: TGTGCCAGCTCACTGGGGCAGACGGACTATGGCTACACCTTC. Protein product: CASSLGQTDYGYTF.

This chain connects TRBV6-5 to TRBJ1-1; D gene unclear. V lost 5 bases and J lost 3, with 16 bases in between. Germline lookup yields CDR1 MNHEY and CDR2 SVGAGI. This CDR3 has 15 residues. The CDR3 here is CASSPSGPEDTEAFF. The CDR3 DNA reads TGTGCCAGCAGTCCCTCTGGCCCTGAGGACACTGAAGCTTTCTTT.

This clone was seen more than once but under ten times. The chain combines TRBV5-1 with TRBJ1-1; the match to TRBD1 covers 8 bases. J was trimmed by 1 base and V by 2 bases; bases with no gene match: 7. Germline V gene sequence: CDR1 SGHRS, CDR2 YFSETQ. The CDR3 extends over 16 amino acids. The CDR3 sequence is CASSFGQGGKNTEAFF. As DNA, the CDR3 is TGCGCCAGCAGCTTCGGACAGGGTGGTAAGAACACTGAAGCTTTCTTT.

The CDR3 sequence is CASIVPGQRTYEQYF. The DNA for the CDR3 is TGTGCCAGCATTGTGCCGGGACAGAGAACCTACGAGCAGTACTTC. The chain carries TRBV2 and TRBJ2-7, with 7 bases matching TRBD1. J gave up 2 bases and V 7 bases, and 11 bases lay outside the gene matches. Germline V CDR1 and CDR2: SNHLY, FYNNEI. The CDR3 length is 15 residues.

The gene calls are TRBV11-1 and TRBJ2-1; D uncertain. The V gene lost 3 bases and the J gene lost 5 bases, with 8 bases spanning the gap. The CDR3 is made up of 13 amino acids. Germline V gene lookup returns CDR1 SGHAT and CDR2 FQDESV (reference sequence). The CDR3 here is CASSFGLNNEQFF. The CDR3 DNA reads as TGTGCCAGCAGCTTTGGGCTCAACAATGAGCAGTTCTTC.

This clone was observed a few times. V is TRBV30 and J is TRBJ1-2; maybe TRBD1 (6 bases). Germline V gene sequence: CDR1 GTSNPN, CDR2 SVGIG (reference sequence). This CDR3 has 12 amino acids. Trimming removed 5 bases from V and 8 bases from J, with 15 bases in between. The CDR3 region has the DNA TGTGCCTGGCATACAGGGTCGGGCGGCTACACCTTC. The encoded protein is CAWHTGSGGYTF.

V and J are TRBV10-3 and TRBJ2-7; D is uncertain. Trimming took off 6 bases at V and 3 bases at J, with 12 bases between the two ends. Germline values: CDR1 ENHRY, CDR2 SYGVKD. The CDR3 is 13 residues long. The CDR3: CAISSLSGYEQYF. In nucleotides, the CDR3 is TGTGCCATCAGCTCCCTCTCCGGCTACGAGCAGTACTTC.

The genes are TRBV4-2 and TRBJ2-7, with TRBD2 as a possible D gene (6 bases). This CDR3 spans 16 amino acids. Germline CDR1 is LGHNA and CDR2 is YNFKEQ. V dropped 5 bases and J dropped 3 bases, with 20 bases sitting between them. CDR3 DNA sequence: TGTGCCAGCAGCTTGAGCCGGGACTCAATTCTCTACGAGCAGTACTTC. Translation: CASSLSRDSILYEQYF.

This clone showed up just a few times. The chain combines TRBV4-3 with TRBJ1-6; D gene unclear. The V end lost 0 bases, the J end lost 10 bases, and 16 bases lay between the germline ends. Germline lookup yields CDR1 LGHNA and CDR2 YSLEER. The CDR3 covers 16 residues. CDR3 region: CASSQDPPGVSSPLHF. The CDR3 DNA reads TGCGCCAGCAGCCAAGATCCCCCAGGCGTAAGCTCACCCCTCCACTTT.

The V gene is TRBV28, the J gene TRBJ2-5, with unresolved D. Germline V lookup: CDR1 MDHEN, CDR2 SYDVKM. Between the trimmed V and J ends, which lost 2 bases and 5 bases, there was a span of 9 bases. This CDR3 contains 13 residues. The CDR3 DNA reads as TGTGCCAGCAGTTTAACTGGTCTTGAGACCCAGTACTTC. Translated: CASSLTGLETQYF.

This rearrangement joins TRBV6-6 to TRBJ1-5; D not certain. Germline lookup yields CDR1 MNHNY and CDR2 SVGAGI (reference sequence). The CDR3 runs to 13 residues. Trimming left V 8 bases short and J 2 bases short, with 10 bases between. The DNA of the CDR3 is TGTGCCAGCCAAGGAGGTGGCAATCAGCCCCAGCATTTT. It codes for CASQGGGNQPQHF.

The chain carries TRBV19 and TRBJ2-3; 8 nucleotides match TRBD1. Germline trimming cut 4 bases from V and 5 bases from J; bases unmatched to any gene: 8. Germline V lookup: CDR1 LNHDA, CDR2 SQIVND (reference sequence). The CDR3 sequence is 15 residues long. The CDR3 coding sequence is TGTGCCAGTAGTACCCAGGGACAGGTAGGAGATACGCAGTATTTT. Translating gives CASSTQGQVGDTQYF.

The rearrangement joins TRBV7-9 to TRBJ2-7; TRBD1 matches 7 bases. The CDR3 is 14 amino acids. With V trimmed by 3 bases and J by 3 bases, 5 bases remained unmatched. In germline, CDR1 is SEHNR, CDR2 FQNEAQ (reference sequence). CDR3 protein: CASSLSTGLYEQYF. Written as DNA, the CDR3 is TGTGCCAGCAGCTTGTCGACAGGGCTCTACGAGCAGTACTTC.